One and the same sample provided the 4 T cell receptor beta chains below, sequenced in a study of CD8+CD57+ T cells in acquired aplastic anemia. Selection for sequencing was limited to patients who had shown CD8+CD57+ cell expansion by flow cytometry. Profiles of TCR beta VDJ and CDR3 were generated from a genomic DNA template. TCRdb recomputed calls from the reads with MiXCR, one row per CDR3 protein. This sample carries under 200,000 distinct CDR3 sequences, about two thirds of them seen once, and the ten largest clones take 35% to 60%. Sequences were obtained from sorted CD4+, CD8+, or CD8+CD57+ T cells (not recorded which) from PBMCs. These receptors came from a human donor with aplastic anemia.

This clonotype was observed many times. The chain is built from TRBV4-3 and TRBJ1-5, with a tentative D call TRBD1 (5 bases). Trimming shortened V by 4 bases and J by 0 bases, and 16 bases separated the two germline ends. Per germline, CDR1 LGHNA and CDR2 YSLEER. This CDR3 has 17 amino acids. This CDR3 is CASSPGRGMYSNQPQHF. Written as DNA, the CDR3 is TGCGCCAGCAGCCCGGGCCGGGGGATGTATAGCAATCAGCCCCAGCATTTT.

The chain links TRBV7-8 to TRBJ2-1; a weak D match, TRBD1 (6 bases). This CDR3 spans 16 amino acids. Trimming stripped 0 bases from V and 2 bases from J, with 11 bases between. Germline values: CDR1 SGHVS, CDR2 FQNEAQ. The CDR3 DNA follows: TGTGCCAGCAGCTTAGCGTCAGGGGTACCCTACAATGAGCAGTTCTTC. Its translation: CASSLASGVPYNEQFF.

The chain employs TRBV20-1 and TRBJ2-1, with D possibly matching TRBD2 (6 bases). The CDR3 covers 15 residues. Trimming removed 6 bases at V and 6 bases at J, with 21 bases between. The V gene's germline CDR1 is DFQATT and CDR2 SNEGSKA (reference sequence). CDR3 loop: CSAPPRTGDRNEQFF. CDR3 DNA: TGCAGTGCCCCGCCTCGAACGGGAGACCGCAATGAGCAGTTCTTC.

By sample share, this clonotype is medium-sized. The rearrangement links TRBV20-1 to TRBJ2-1; D is perhaps TRBD1 (6 bases). Per germline, CDR1 DFQATT and CDR2 SNEGSKA (reference sequence). Trimming stripped 0 bases from V and 4 bases from J, with 10 bases between. The CDR3 contains 14 residues. CDR3 nucleotides: TGCAGTGCTAGAGATAACAGGGATTACAATGAGCAGTTCTTC. Its translation: CSARDNRDYNEQFF.